A selection of T cell receptor beta chains follows, all from one sample in a study of tumor and adjacent non-tumor tissue in lung cancer. TCRdb re-analysed the multiplex PCR reads in MiXCR, keeping a single row per CDR3 protein. The sample includes 65,000 to 80,000 distinct CDR3 sequences, around three quarters seen only once; the top ten take approximately 30%. The material sequenced was lung tumor tissue. The source is a man between 60 and 75 years old with non-small cell lung cancer. Both conserved end residues are part of each CDR3. The order of the fields is CDR3 protein, CDR3 DNA, D gene, J gene, V gene, clone size. The D gene is left open where the match is weak. Clone size is not always given. Where it is, it says once, few, many or a class for expanded clones.

CDR3: CASSPGTRFIYEQYF; DNA: TGTGCCAGCAGCCCAGGGACAAGGTTCATTTACGAGCAGTACTTC; D: .; J: TRBJ2-7; V: TRBV7-9; size: .
CDR3: CASSLEWISVRNEQIF; DNA: TGTGCCAGCAGCTTAGAATGGATAAGCGTTCGCAATGAGCAGATCTTC; D: .; J: TRBJ2-1; V: TRBV7-8; size: .
CDR3: CSGQQRWGMNTEAFF; DNA: TGCAGCGGACAACAGAGGTGGGGGATGAACACTGAAGCCTTCTTT; D: .; J: TRBJ1-1; V: TRBV29-1; size: .
CDR3: CASSYIGSPALAGENEQFF; DNA: TGTGCCAGCAGTTACATTGGCAGTCCGGCACTAGCGGGAGAAAATGAGCAGTTCTTC; D: TRBD2; J: TRBJ2-1; V: TRBV6-5; size: .
CDR3: CATSHTGGYEQYF; DNA: TGTGCCACCAGTCATACAGGGGGCTACGAGCAGTACTTC; D: TRBD1; J: TRBJ2-7; V: TRBV15; size: many
CDR3: CASSLDRDEQYF; DNA: TGCGCCAGCAGCCTGGACAGGGACGAGCAGTACTTC; D: TRBD1; J: TRBJ2-7; V: TRBV5-1; size: .
CDR3: CASRILGSHEQYF; DNA: TGTGCCAGCAGGATACTAGGTTCCCACGAGCAGTACTTC; D: .; J: TRBJ2-7; V: TRBV6-5; size: .
CDR3: CASSYQGLAGKNEQFF; DNA: TGTGCCAGCAGCTACCAGGGACTAGCGGGGAAGAATGAGCAGTTCTTC; D: TRBD2; J: TRBJ2-1; V: TRBV11-3; size: .
CDR3: CSALSPPRVGTSGRALPYEQYF; DNA: TGCAGTGCCCTGTCCCCCCCCCGGGTTGGGACTAGCGGGAGGGCCCTTCCTTACGAGCAGTACTTC; D: TRBD2; J: TRBJ2-7; V: TRBV20-1; size: many
CDR3: CSARDWEGLATNEQFF; DNA: TGCAGTGCTAGAGATTGGGAGGGTCTAGCCACCAATGAGCAGTTCTTC; D: TRBD2; J: TRBJ2-1; V: TRBV20-1; size: .
CDR3: CASSFGGRAGYEQYF; DNA: TGTGCCAGCAGCTTCGGCGGGAGGGCCGGCTACGAGCAGTACTTC; D: TRBD2; J: TRBJ2-7; V: TRBV5-6; size: .
CDR3: CAISISHNQPQHF; DNA: TGTGCCATCAGCATATCGCACAATCAGCCCCAGCATTTT; D: .; J: TRBJ1-5; V: TRBV14; size: .
CDR3: CSAKRGTGGETQYF; DNA: TGCAGTGCTAAGAGGGGGACAGGGGGAGAAACGCAGTATTTT; D: TRBD1; J: TRBJ2-3; V: TRBV20-1; size: .
CDR3: CASSFAGGTEAFF; DNA: TGTGCCAGCAGCTTTGCGGGGGGCACTGAAGCTTTCTTT; D: .; J: TRBJ1-1; V: TRBV5-4; size: many
CDR3: CSARDVQAYELYF; DNA: TGTAGTGCCAGAGACGTACAGGCCTACGAGCTGTACTTC; D: .; J: TRBJ2-7; V: TRBV20-1; size: .
CDR3: CVIRGRTYNEQFF; DNA: TGTGTAATCCGGGGGAGGACCTACAATGAGCAGTTCTTC; D: .; J: TRBJ2-1; V: TRBV28; size: few
CDR3: CASSKGQGPNQPQHF; DNA: TGTGCCAGCAGCAAGGGACAGGGGCCAAATCAGCCACAGCATTTT; D: TRBD1; J: TRBJ1-5; V: TRBV6-5; size: many
CDR3: CSVLSLAGGTYNEQFF; DNA: TGCAGCGTACTCTCTCTAGCGGGAGGGACCTACAATGAGCAGTTCTTC; D: TRBD2; J: TRBJ2-1; V: TRBV29-1; size: many
CDR3: CVSILGSSYNEQFF; DNA: TGTGTCAGCATTCTGGGAAGCTCCTACAATGAGCAGTTCTTC; D: .; J: TRBJ2-1; V: TRBV6-1; size: once
CDR3: CSVVGTGGLYEHYF; DNA: TGCAGCGTTGTTGGGACGGGGGGCTTGTACGAGCATTACTTC; D: .; J: TRBJ2-7; V: TRBV29-1; size: few
CDR3: CACSLLAGEYEQYF; DNA: TGTGCCTGCAGCTTACTAGCGGGAGAATACGAGCAGTACTTC; D: TRBD2; J: TRBJ2-7; V: TRBV5-6; size: .
CDR3: CSARLLQAGEPNEQFF; DNA: TGCAGTGCTAGACTTCTACAAGCGGGAGAGCCCAATGAGCAGTTCTTC; D: TRBD2; J: TRBJ2-1; V: TRBV20-1; size: .
CDR3: CASSYYDTGELFF; DNA: TGTGCCAGCAGTTACTACGACACCGGGGAGCTGTTTTTT; D: .; J: TRBJ2-2; V: TRBV6-2/TRBV6-3; size: .
CDR3: CSGILGNTGAFF; DNA: TGCAGCGGTATCCTCGGGAACACTGGAGCTTTCTTT; D: .; J: TRBJ1-1; V: TRBV20-1; size: .
CDR3: CIAQAGTEQPQHF; DNA: TGTATTGCACAGGCGGGGACGGAACAACCCCAGCATTTT; D: .; J: TRBJ1-5; V: TRBV20-1; size: .
CDR3: CVSSLKNTEAFF; DNA: TGTGTCAGCAGCTTAAAGAACACTGAAGCTTTCTTT; D: .; J: TRBJ1-1; V: TRBV11-2; size: .
CDR3: CACSRQGSYNEQFF; DNA: TGTGCCTGCAGTCGACAGGGCTCCTACAATGAGCAATTCTTC; D: TRBD1; J: TRBJ2-1; V: TRBV6-2/TRBV6-3; size: .
CDR3: CASSVSGVSYEQYF; DNA: TGTGCCAGCAGTGTTTCAGGGGTTTCCTACGAGCAGTACTTC; D: .; J: TRBJ2-7; V: TRBV28; size: few
CDR3: CASSLDRANTEAFF; DNA: TGTGCCAGCAGTTTAGACAGGGCGAACACTGAAGCTTTCTTT; D: TRBD1; J: TRBJ1-1; V: TRBV6-6; size: .
CDR3: CSVEGRSSGPRSYEQYF; DNA: TGCAGCGTTGAAGGTAGGTCTAGCGGGCCAAGATCTTACGAGCAGTACTTC; D: TRBD2; J: TRBJ2-7; V: TRBV29-1; size: .
CDR3: CASSKSPTGPLNEQFF; DNA: TGCGCCAGCAGTAAGTCGCCGACAGGGCCCTTAAATGAGCAGTTCTTC; D: TRBD1; J: TRBJ2-1; V: TRBV10-2; size: .
CDR3: CASSVYDERFF; DNA: TGTGCCAGCAGTGTGTACGATGAGCGGTTCTTC; D: .; J: TRBJ2-1; V: TRBV6-1; size: .
CDR3: CVSSQDRVDYGYTF; DNA: TGTGTCAGCAGCCAGGACAGGGTTGACTATGGCTACACCTTC; D: TRBD1; J: TRBJ1-2; V: TRBV28; size: once
CDR3: CATSLAPGAEAYF; DNA: TGTGCCACCAGCTTAGCGCCGGGGGCTGAGGCTTACTTT; D: .; J: TRBJ1-1; V: TRBV11-1; size: .
CDR3: CASSPIEQELGDTQYF; DNA: TGTGCCAGCAGCCCTATCGAGCAGGAGCTGGGAGATACGCAGTATTTC; D: .; J: TRBJ2-3; V: TRBV5-4; size: .
CDR3: CASSLLSDTQYF; DNA: TGTGCCAGCAGTCTCCTCTCGGATACGCAGTATTTT; D: .; J: TRBJ2-3; V: TRBV12-3/TRBV12-4; size: many
CDR3: CAISEWGALAGSEQYF; DNA: TGTGCCATCAGTGAGTGGGGCGCCTTAGCGGGAAGCGAGCAGTACTTC; D: TRBD2; J: TRBJ2-7; V: TRBV10-3; size: many
CDR3: CASSFSGNTEPFF; DNA: TGTGCTAGCAGTTTTTCCGGTAACACTGAACCTTTCTTT; D: .; J: TRBJ1-1; V: TRBV28; size: .
CDR3: CAISECSNYGYAF; DNA: TGTGCCATCAGTGAGTGCAGTAACTATGGCTACGCCTTC; D: .; J: TRBJ1-2; V: TRBV10-3; size: .
CDR3: CSVSRGRGTEAFF; DNA: TGCAGTGTTAGTCGGGGGAGAGGTACTGAAGCTTTCTTT; D: .; J: TRBJ1-1; V: TRBV20-1; size: .
CDR3: CARSPSGAGEKQYF; DNA: TGTGCCAGAAGCCCTAGCGGGGCCGGGGAGAAACAGTACTTC; D: TRBD2; J: TRBJ2-5; V: TRBV11-3; size: many
CDR3: CASRYGGVRNEHYF; DNA: TGTGCCAGCAGATACGGAGGGGTTAGGAACGAGCATTACTTC; D: .; J: TRBJ2-7; V: TRBV6-6; size: .
CDR3: CTSRVAVKTGELLF; DNA: TGTACCAGCAGGGTTGCAGTGAAGACCGGGGAGCTGTTATTT; D: .; J: TRBJ2-2; V: TRBV6-5; size: .
CDR3: CASGRGQEIQYF; DNA: TGTGCCAGCGGACGGGGCCAAGAGATCCAGTACTTC; D: .; J: TRBJ2-5; V: TRBV6-2/TRBV6-3; size: .
CDR3: CSVTGQGESYVQYF; DNA: TGCAGTGTTACGGGACAGGGTGAATCCTACGTGCAGTACTTC; D: TRBD1; J: TRBJ2-7; V: TRBV20-1; size: .
CDR3: CASRVSGSVYGELFF; DNA: TGTGCCAGCAGGGTTAGCGGGAGTGTTTACGGGGAGCTGTTTTTT; D: TRBD2; J: TRBJ2-2; V: TRBV28; size: many
CDR3: CSASTPGQGTSYNPPLHF; DNA: TGCAGTGCTAGTACGCCGGGACAGGGAACCTCCTATAATCCACCCCTTCACTTT; D: TRBD1; J: TRBJ1-6; V: TRBV20-1; size: .
CDR3: CSARRDSSYNEPFF; DNA: TGCAGTGCTAGACGGGACAGCTCCTACAATGAGCCGTTCTTC; D: TRBD1; J: TRBJ2-1; V: TRBV20-1; size: .
CDR3: CACSLTSERAFAREQYF; DNA: TGTGCCTGCAGTCTTACTAGCGAGAGGGCCTTTGCCCGCGAGCAGTACTTC; D: TRBD2; J: TRBJ2-7; V: TRBV12-3/TRBV12-4; size: .
CDR3: CSARTRGNSPLHF; DNA: TGCAGTGCCCGGACAAGGGGAAATTCACCCCTCCACTTT; D: .; J: TRBJ1-6; V: TRBV20-1; size: .
CDR3: CSASTRGDTEAFF; DNA: TGCAGCGCCTCGACAAGGGGTGACACTGAAGCTTTCTTT; D: .; J: TRBJ1-1; V: TRBV29-1; size: .
CDR3: CAIRGTGKELAGPPSYEQCF; DNA: TGTGCCATCAGGGGTACAGGGAAGGAACTAGCGGGGCCTCCCTCCTACGAGCAGTGCTTC; D: TRBD2; J: TRBJ2-7; V: TRBV10-3; size: .
CDR3: CASDSGLADSTDTQYF; DNA: TGTGCCAGCGACTCCGGGCTAGCTGATAGCACAGATACGCAGTATTTT; D: .; J: TRBJ2-3; V: TRBV11-3; size: .